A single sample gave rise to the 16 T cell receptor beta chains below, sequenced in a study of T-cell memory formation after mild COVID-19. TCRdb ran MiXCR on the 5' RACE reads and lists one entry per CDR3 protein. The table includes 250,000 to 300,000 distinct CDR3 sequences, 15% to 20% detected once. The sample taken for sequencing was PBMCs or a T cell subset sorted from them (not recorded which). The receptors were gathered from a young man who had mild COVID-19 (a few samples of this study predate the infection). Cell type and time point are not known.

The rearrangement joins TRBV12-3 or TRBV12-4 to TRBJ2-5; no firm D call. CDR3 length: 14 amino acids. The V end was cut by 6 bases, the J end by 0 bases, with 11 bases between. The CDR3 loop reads CASSPLGNQETQYF. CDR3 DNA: TGTGCCAGCAGCCCTCTGGGCAACCAAGAGACCCAGTACTTC.

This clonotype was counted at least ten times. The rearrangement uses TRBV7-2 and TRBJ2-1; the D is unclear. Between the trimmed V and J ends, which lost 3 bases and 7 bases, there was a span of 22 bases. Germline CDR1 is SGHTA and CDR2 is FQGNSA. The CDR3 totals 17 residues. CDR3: CASSFATGTLVQNEQFF. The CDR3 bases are TGTGCCAGCAGCTTTGCAACGGGTACTCTCGTTCAAAATGAGCAGTTCTTC.

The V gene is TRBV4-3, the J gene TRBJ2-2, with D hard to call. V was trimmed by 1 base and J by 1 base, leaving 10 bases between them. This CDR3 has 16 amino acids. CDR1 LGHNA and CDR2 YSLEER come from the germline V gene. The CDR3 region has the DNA TGCGCCAGCAGCCAAGCGCTGGGCCAGAACACCGGGGAGCTGTTTTTT. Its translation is CASSQALGQNTGELFF.

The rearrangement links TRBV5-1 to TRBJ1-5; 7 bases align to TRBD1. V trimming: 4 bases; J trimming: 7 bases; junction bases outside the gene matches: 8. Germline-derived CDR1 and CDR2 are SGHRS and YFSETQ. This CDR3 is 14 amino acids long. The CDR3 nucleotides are TGCGCCAGCAGCCCTGGACAGGTTGACCAGCCCCAGCATTTT. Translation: CASSPGQVDQPQHF.

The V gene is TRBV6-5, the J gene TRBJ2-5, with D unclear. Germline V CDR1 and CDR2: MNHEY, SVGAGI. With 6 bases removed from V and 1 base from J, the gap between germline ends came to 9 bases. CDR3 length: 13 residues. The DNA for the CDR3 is TGTGCCAGCAGACCTACCGTCCAAGAGACCCAGTACTTC. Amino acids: CASRPTVQETQYF.

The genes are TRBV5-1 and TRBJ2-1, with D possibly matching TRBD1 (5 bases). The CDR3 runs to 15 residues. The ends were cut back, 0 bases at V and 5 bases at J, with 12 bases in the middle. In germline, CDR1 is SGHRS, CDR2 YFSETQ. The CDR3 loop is CASSLELGRDNEQFF. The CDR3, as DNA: TGCGCCAGCAGCTTGGAGCTTGGCAGGGACAATGAGCAGTTCTTC. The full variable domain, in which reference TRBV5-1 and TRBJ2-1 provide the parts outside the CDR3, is KAGVTQTPRYLIKTRGQQVTLSCSPISGHRSVSWYQQTPGQGLQFLFEYFSETQRNKGNFPGRFSGRQFSNSRSEMNVSTLELGDSALYLCASSLELGRDNEQFFGPGTRLTVL.

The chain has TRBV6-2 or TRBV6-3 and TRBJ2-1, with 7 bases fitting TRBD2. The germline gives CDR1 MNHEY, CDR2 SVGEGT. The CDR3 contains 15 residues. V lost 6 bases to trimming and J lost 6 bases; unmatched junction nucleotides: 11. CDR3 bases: TGTGCCAGCAGCTCCCCGGGCGGGGGAATCAATGAGCAGTTCTTC. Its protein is CASSSPGGGINEQFF.

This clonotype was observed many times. Here the CDR3 DNA reads TGTGCCAGCAGCTTAACGGGGCCGTCGAATACGCAGTATTTT. It specifies CASSLTGPSNTQYF. The chain combines TRBV7-9 with TRBJ2-3; possibly TRBD1 or TRBD2 for D (5 bases each). V shed 2 bases and J shed 7 bases, with 13 bases lying between them. CDR3 length: 14 residues. Per the germline V gene, CDR1 is SEHNR and CDR2 is FQNEAQ (reference sequence).

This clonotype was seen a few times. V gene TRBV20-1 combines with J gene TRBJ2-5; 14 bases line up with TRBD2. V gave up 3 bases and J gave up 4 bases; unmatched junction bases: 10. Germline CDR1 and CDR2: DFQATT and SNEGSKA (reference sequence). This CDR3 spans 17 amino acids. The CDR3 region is CSARTLTSGGAGETQYF. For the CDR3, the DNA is TGCAGTGCTAGGACCCTGACTAGCGGGGGGGCCGGAGAGACCCAGTACTTC.

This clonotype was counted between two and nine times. The CDR3 loop is CASSSTGANYEKLFF. The CDR3, as DNA: TGTGCCAGCAGTTCGACAGGGGCGAACTATGAAAAACTGTTTTTT. The rearrangement links TRBV6-5 to TRBJ1-4; 8 positions match TRBD1. CDR1 is MNHEY and CDR2 is SVGAGI in the germline V gene. V lost 4 bases and J lost 6; bases outside the gene matches: 7. The CDR3 covers 15 residues.

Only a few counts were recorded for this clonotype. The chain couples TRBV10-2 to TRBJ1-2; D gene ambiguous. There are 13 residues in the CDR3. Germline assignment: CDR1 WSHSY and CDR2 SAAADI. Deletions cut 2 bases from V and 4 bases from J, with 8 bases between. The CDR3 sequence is CASSEKAIYGYTF. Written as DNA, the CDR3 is TGCGCCAGCAGTGAGAAGGCAATCTATGGCTACACCTTC.

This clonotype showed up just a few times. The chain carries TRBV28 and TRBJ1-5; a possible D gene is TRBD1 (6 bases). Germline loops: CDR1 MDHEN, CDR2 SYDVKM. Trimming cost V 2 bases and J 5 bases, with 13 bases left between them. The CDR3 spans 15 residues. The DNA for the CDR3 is TGTGCCAGCAGTTTAGGCAGGGGCCATTATCAGCCCCAGCATTTT. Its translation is CASSLGRGHYQPQHF.

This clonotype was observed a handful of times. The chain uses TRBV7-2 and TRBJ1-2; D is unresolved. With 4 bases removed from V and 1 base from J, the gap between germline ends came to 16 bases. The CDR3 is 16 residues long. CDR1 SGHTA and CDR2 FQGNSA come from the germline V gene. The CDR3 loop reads CASSWIRQQSNYGYTF. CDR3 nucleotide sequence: TGTGCCAGCAGCTGGATCAGACAACAAAGTAACTATGGCTACACCTTC.

The CDR3 DNA is TGTGCCAGCAGCGCCCATTTCAGTCAAGAGACCCAGTACTTC. This gives the protein CASSAHFSQETQYF. The chain recombines TRBV7-9 with TRBJ2-5; D unresolved. The CDR3 sequence is 14 residues long. V shed 5 bases and J shed 2 bases, with 12 bases lying between them. CDR1 is SEHNR and CDR2 is FQNEAQ in the germline V gene (reference sequence).

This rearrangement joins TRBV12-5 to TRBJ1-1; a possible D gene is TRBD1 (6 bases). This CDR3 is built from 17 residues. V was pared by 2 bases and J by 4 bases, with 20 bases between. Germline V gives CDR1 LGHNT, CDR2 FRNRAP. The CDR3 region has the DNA TGTGCTAGTGGTTTGCCGGGGGCCAGAGTAACGGTCACTGAAGCTTTCTTT. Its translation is CASGLPGARVTVTEAFF.

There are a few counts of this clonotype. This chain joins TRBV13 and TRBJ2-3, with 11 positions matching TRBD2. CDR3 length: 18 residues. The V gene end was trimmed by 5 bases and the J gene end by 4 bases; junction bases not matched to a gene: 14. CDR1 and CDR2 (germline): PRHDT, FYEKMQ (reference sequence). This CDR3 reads CASSNSGGARANPDTQYF. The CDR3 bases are TGTGCCAGCAGCAATAGCGGGGGGGCCCGGGCGAACCCAGATACGCAGTATTTT.